Below are 4 T cell receptor beta chains sequenced from a single sample in a study of blood T cell repertoires in COVID-19. Assay used: immunoSEQ multiplex PCR; TCRdb lists only in-frame clones, some missing. The repertoire includes about 380,000 clones, 81% of them detected once, and roughly 1.2% sits in the top ten. The specimen sequenced was peripheral blood. The receptors were sampled from a human donor with acute or convalescent COVID-19. The donor label of this sample is uncertain.

This sequence joins TRBV6-5 and TRBJ2-7; maybe TRBD1 (5 bases). CDR1 and CDR2 (germline): MNHEY, SVGAGI. The CDR3 spans 14 residues. V dropped 6 bases and J dropped 3 bases, with 15 bases sitting between them. In DNA form, the CDR3 reads TGTGCCAGCAGAAGGGTGGGGCCGGACTACGAGCAGTACTTC. This gives the protein CASRRVGPDYEQYF.

The sample holds one count of this clone. The chain couples TRBV4-1 to TRBJ1-2, with no clear D. Germline values: CDR1 MGHRA, CDR2 YSYEKL. The ends were cut back, 5 bases at V and 1 base at J, with 14 bases in the middle. There are 15 residues in the CDR3. The CDR3 sequence: CASSGEIRINYGYTF. As DNA, the CDR3 is TGCGCCAGCAGCGGGGAGATAAGAATTAACTATGGCTACACCTTC.

The chain couples TRBV7-6 to TRBJ2-5; 8 nucleotides agree with TRBD1. Germline CDR1 reads SGHVS; CDR2 reads FNYEAQ. J was trimmed by 3 bases and V by 3 bases; bases with no gene match: 6. The CDR3 consists of 15 residues. The CDR3 DNA reads as TGTGCCAGCAGCTTTAACCGGGACAGGAAAGAGACCCAGTACTTC. Protein sequence: CASSFNRDRKETQYF.

This chain connects TRBV6-2 or TRBV6-3 to TRBJ1-1; no firm D call. The length of the CDR3 is 12 residues. Germline V gene lookup returns CDR1 MNHEY and CDR2 SVGEGT. Trimming took off 5 bases at V and 1 base at J, with 5 bases between the two ends. Here the CDR3 DNA reads TGTGCCAGCAGTCGACAGAACACTGAAGCTTTCTTT. It is translated as CASSRQNTEAFF.